These 14 T cell receptor beta chains came from one sample sequenced in a study of blood T cell repertoires in COVID-19. Only in-frame clones appear in the TCRdb table, and some are missing; sequencing was by immunoSEQ multiplex PCR. The sample has about 330,000 clones; roughly 86% are singletons. The specimen was peripheral blood. The source of these receptors is a woman in her forties or fifties with acute or convalescent COVID-19.

To note about this clone: Additional DNA sequences in this sample encode the identical CDR3. The chain carries TRBV4-2 and TRBJ2-7, with 9 bases matching TRBD1. This CDR3 has 15 residues. V trimming: 4 bases; J trimming: 0 bases; junction bases outside the gene matches: 4. Germline V gene sequence: CDR1 LGHNA, CDR2 YNFKEQ. CDR3: CASSLRDRASYEQYF. CDR3 DNA sequence: TGTGCCAGCAGCCTTCGGGACAGGGCCTCCTACGAGCAGTACTTC.

The chain uses TRBV24-1 and TRBJ2-7, with a weak D call TRBD1 (5 bases). Germline CDR1 is KGHDR and CDR2 is SFDVKD. V dropped 3 bases and J dropped 1 base, with 9 bases sitting between them. The CDR3 runs to 14 residues. In nucleotides, the CDR3 is TGTGCCACCAGTGATCCCAGGGTATCCTACGAGCAGTACTTC. It yields the protein CATSDPRVSYEQYF.

The V call is TRBV7-9, the J call TRBJ1-2; D not resolved. The CDR3 covers 15 residues. Germline V gene lookup returns CDR1 SEHNR and CDR2 FQNEAQ (reference sequence). Trimming stripped 5 bases from V and 1 base from J, with 14 bases between. The CDR3 coding sequence is TGTGCCAGCAGCCCGAACCCCCCTATTAACTATGGCTACACCTTC. The encoded protein is CASSPNPPINYGYTF.

V is TRBV28 and J is TRBJ2-1; 7 positions match TRBD2. CDR3 size: 16 residues. From germline, CDR1 is MDHEN and CDR2 SYDVKM. With V trimmed by 8 bases and J by 7 bases, 17 bases remained unmatched. The CDR3 DNA follows: TGTGCCAGCTCCACCGCCGCAGGAGCGGGAAGTAATGAGCAGTTCTTC. This gives the protein CASSTAAGAGSNEQFF.

The gene calls are TRBV6-5 and TRBJ1-3; tentative D call: TRBD1 (6 bases). Germline V CDR1 and CDR2: MNHEY, SVGAGI. The V end was cut by 0 bases, the J end by 0 bases, with 6 bases between. This CDR3 spans 15 amino acids. The CDR3 region has the DNA TGTGCCAGCAGTTACTCACAGGGCTCTGGAAACACCATATATTTT. It translates to CASSYSQGSGNTIYF.

This clone was observed a single time. The chain links TRBV9 to TRBJ2-5; D gene uncertain. CDR1 is SGDLS and CDR2 is YYNGEE in the germline V gene. The V end was cut by 0 bases, the J end by 5 bases, with 20 bases between. The CDR3 totals 17 residues. The DNA for the CDR3 is TGTGCCAGCAGCGTAGTTGGTGGATCCCCATTCGGGGAGACCCAGTACTTC. It codes for CASSVVGGSPFGETQYF.

The rearrangement links TRBV19 to TRBJ2-5; 7 nucleotides match TRBD1. V gave up 6 bases and J gave up 1 base; unmatched junction bases: 2. This CDR3 region has 13 residues. In germline, CDR1 is LNHDA, CDR2 SQIVND (reference sequence). CDR3 nucleotides: TGTGCCAGTAGAGACAGGGTCCAAGAGACCCAGTACTTC. It codes for CASRDRVQETQYF.

The chain carries TRBV19 and TRBJ2-3, with 10 bases lining up with TRBD2. Germline-derived CDR1 and CDR2 are LNHDA and SQIVND (reference sequence). The CDR3 runs 16 residues. Trimming took 4 bases from V and 0 from J; bases not matched to a gene: 4. CDR3 sequence reads: CASSNLAGVSTDTQYF. CDR3 nucleotides: TGTGCCAGTAGTAATCTAGCGGGAGTCAGCACAGATACGCAGTATTTT. Full variable domain (rest looked up from reference TRBV19 and TRBJ2-3): DGGITQSPKYLFRKEGQNVTLSCEQNLNHDAMYWYRQDPGQGLRLIYYSQIVNDFQKGDIAEGYSVSREKKESFPLTVTSAQKNPTAFYLCASSNLAGVSTDTQYFGPGTRLTVL.

The J gene is TRBJ2-3, the V gene TRBV27, with D possibly being TRBD1 (6 bases). Germline CDR1 is MNHEY and CDR2 is SMNVEV (reference sequence). The CDR3 totals 15 residues. V was pared by 3 bases and J by 3 bases, with 13 bases between. CDR3 loop: CASSFSIRGTDTQYF. The CDR3 DNA reads TGTGCCAGCAGTTTCTCGATCAGGGGAACAGATACGCAGTATTTT.

V and J are TRBV29-1 and TRBJ2-7; D not certain. Germline assignment: CDR1 SQVTM and CDR2 ANQGSEA. V was clipped by 5 bases and J by 3 bases, with 14 bases between them. The CDR3 extends over 13 amino acids. The CDR3 spells CSVTSLSFYEQYF. CDR3 DNA sequence: TGCAGCGTTACGTCCCTAAGTTTCTACGAGCAGTACTTC.

This clone was found a few times. The chain combines TRBV4-1 with TRBJ2-3; TRBD1 matches at 10 bases. The trim removed 1 base at V and 2 bases at J, leaving 6 bases unmatched. The CDR3 loop spans 17 amino acids. Germline-derived CDR1 and CDR2 are MGHRA and YSYEKL. Here the CDR3 DNA reads TGCGCCAGCAGCCAAGGACCGGGGACAGGGGTCACAGATACGCAGTATTTT. Its protein is CASSQGPGTGVTDTQYF.

Here the CDR3 reads CASSIRTGLNQPQHF. CDR3 sequence (DNA): TGTGCCAGCAGTATCCGCACAGGGCTGAATCAGCCCCAGCATTTT. This sequence joins TRBV6-5 and TRBJ1-5; TRBD1 might be the D (6 bases). Trimming pared 5 bases from V and 4 bases from J, leaving 15 bases between. The germline gives CDR1 MNHEY, CDR2 SVGAGI. The CDR3 has 15 amino acids.

The gene calls are TRBV5-1 and TRBJ2-1, with TRBD1 identical over 10 bases. Trimming took 4 bases from V and 9 from J; bases not matched to a gene: 7. The germline CDR1 and CDR2 sequences are SGHRS and YFSETQ. The CDR3 is 14 residues long. The CDR3 sequence: CASSIPTGGFEQFF. CDR3 sequence (DNA): TGCGCCAGCAGCATACCGACAGGGGGCTTTGAGCAGTTCTTC.

The rearrangement links TRBV5-4 to TRBJ2-1, with TRBD1 identical over 8 bases. Trimming at V came to 3 bases and at J to 6 bases, leaving 5 bases not matched to a gene. CDR3 length equals 14 residues. Germline V CDR1 and CDR2: SGHNT, YYREEE (reference sequence). The CDR3 spells CASSSGGEGNEQFF. In nucleotides, the CDR3 is TGTGCCAGCAGCTCAGGGGGCGAGGGCAATGAGCAGTTCTTC.